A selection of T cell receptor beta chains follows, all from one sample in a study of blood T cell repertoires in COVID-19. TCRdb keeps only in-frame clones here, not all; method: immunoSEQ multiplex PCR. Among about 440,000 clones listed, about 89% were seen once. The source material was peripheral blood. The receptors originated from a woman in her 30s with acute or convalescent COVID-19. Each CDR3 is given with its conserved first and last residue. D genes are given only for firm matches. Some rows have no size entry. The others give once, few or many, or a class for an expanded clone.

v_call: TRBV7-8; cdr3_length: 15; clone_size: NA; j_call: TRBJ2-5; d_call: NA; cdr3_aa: CASSLVAGQQETQYF; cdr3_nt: TGTGCCAGCAGCTTAGTTGCTGGCCAGCAAGAGACCCAGTACTTC
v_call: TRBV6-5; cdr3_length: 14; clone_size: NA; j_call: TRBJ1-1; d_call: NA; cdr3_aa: CASSYKLRGTEAFF; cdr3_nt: TGTGCCAGCAGTTACAAACTAAGGGGAACTGAAGCTTTCTTT
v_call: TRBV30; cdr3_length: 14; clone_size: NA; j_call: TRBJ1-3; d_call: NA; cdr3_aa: CAGGLETSGNTIYF; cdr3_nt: TGTGCGGGGGGGCTGGAAACCTCTGGAAACACCATATATTTT
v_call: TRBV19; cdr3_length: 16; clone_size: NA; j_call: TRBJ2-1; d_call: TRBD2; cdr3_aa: CASSIELASSYNEQFF; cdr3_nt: TGTGCCAGTAGTATTGAACTAGCGAGTTCCTACAATGAGCAGTTCTTC
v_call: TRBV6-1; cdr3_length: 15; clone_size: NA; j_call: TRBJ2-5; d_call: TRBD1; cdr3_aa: CASSEGDREWETQYF; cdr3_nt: TGTGCCAGCAGTGAAGGGGACAGGGAATGGGAGACCCAGTACTTC
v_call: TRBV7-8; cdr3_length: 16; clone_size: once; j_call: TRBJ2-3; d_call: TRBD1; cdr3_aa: CASSLWTGGSTDTQYF; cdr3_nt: TGTGCCAGCAGCCTCTGGACAGGGGGCTCGACAGATACGCAGTATTTT
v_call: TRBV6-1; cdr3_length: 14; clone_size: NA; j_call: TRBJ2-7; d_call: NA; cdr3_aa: CASSEIRRGYEQYF; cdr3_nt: TGTGCCAGCAGTGAAATCAGGAGGGGCTACGAGCAGTACTTC
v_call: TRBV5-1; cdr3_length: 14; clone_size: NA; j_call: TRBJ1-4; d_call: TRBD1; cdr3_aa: CASSPGTGGEKLFF; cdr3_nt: TGCGCCAGCAGCCCAGGGACAGGGGGTGAAAAACTGTTTTTT
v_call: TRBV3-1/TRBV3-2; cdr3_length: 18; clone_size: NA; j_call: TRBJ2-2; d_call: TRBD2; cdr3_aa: CASSQGLAAPFNTGELFF; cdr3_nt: TGTGCCAGCAGCCAAGGACTAGCGGCCCCCTTTAACACCGGGGAGCTGTTTTTT
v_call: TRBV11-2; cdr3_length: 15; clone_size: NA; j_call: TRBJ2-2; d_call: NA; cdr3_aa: CASSLGSRGGGELFF; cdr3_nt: TGTGCCAGCAGCTTAGGGAGTAGAGGTGGCGGGGAGCTGTTTTTT